The clone carrying this T cell receptor beta chain came up a few times. TCRbeta library construction was performed incorporating unique molecular identifiers. TCRdb passed the PCR reads through MiXCR, listing each CDR3 protein once. Among 330,000 or so distinct CDR3 sequences listed, 10% to 13% were seen once. Germline trimming cut 8 bases from V and 2 bases from J; bases unmatched to any gene: 7. The CDR3 is made up of 15 amino acids. Germline V CDR1 and CDR2: MNHEY, SMNVEV (reference sequence). This entry is derived from a study of T-cell reconstitution after alpha-beta-depleted transplantation in children.

The chain combines TRBV27 with TRBJ2-7; 12 positions agree with TRBD2. The sequenced sample was PBMCs from the stem cell graft donor, obtained from the stem cell graft. This receptor was identified in a human donor who donated a stem cell graft to a child with acute lymphoblastic leukemia. The CDR3 nucleotides are TGTGCCAGCCTTTCCCTAGCGGGAGGGCCCTACGAGCAGTACTTC. Its translation is CASLSLAGGPYEQYF.